This record looks at one T cell receptor beta chain sequence and its context. These data originate in a study of blood T cell repertoires in COVID-19. On the study more broadly: Material from acute and convalescent COVID-19 was sourced from the United States, Italy and Spain. From T cells, B-cell-depleted T cells, or PBMCs came the material, which was cDNA or gDNA.

Authors' methods: By means of reference gene primer amplification, nucleated cell counts were estimated. Some clones are missing from TCRdb's copy, which holds only in-frame ones; the method was immunoSEQ multiplex PCR. V, J and clone size reflect that table, while D and trimming were determined from the DNA. The sample records about 140,000 clones, roughly 82% being singletons. The J segment lost 4 bases and the V segment lost 4 bases, leaving 12 bases of the junction unmatched. Germline V gives CDR1 MGHRA, CDR2 YSYEKL. The CDR3 is 16 amino acids. The sequencing sample was made of peripheral blood. The TCR comes from a man at least 80 years old with acute or convalescent COVID-19. The chain uses TRBV4-1 and TRBJ1-1; 7 positions agree with TRBD1. The CDR3 nucleotides read TGCGCCAGCAGCCGTGACTCGACAGGGCAGGGCACTGAAGCTTTCTTT. Its translation is CASSRDSTGQGTEAFF.